The 8 T cell receptor beta chains listed next were all sequenced from one sample in a study of beta chain features in type 1 diabetes. As every portion of the isolated RNA was reverse transcribed, the sequencing read expressed TCRB transcripts. Produced via immunoSEQ multiplex PCR; TCRdb's table is partial and in-frame only. The sample carries 900,000 or so clones, 15% to 20% recorded once. Sequencing was performed on naive CD4+ T cells from blood. These receptors were collected from a woman younger than 35 in good health.

This clone has a handful of counts. The chain uses TRBV6-1 and TRBJ1-5, with TRBD1 as a possible D gene (5 bases). V gave up 4 bases and J gave up 3 bases, with 16 bases separating them. Looked up from germline, CDR1 is MNHNS and CDR2 is SASEGT. CDR3 length: 16 residues. DNA for the CDR3: TGTGCCAGCAGTGTGTGGGAACAGGTGCTCAATCAGCCCCAGCATTTT. Protein sequence: CASSVWEQVLNQPQHF.

The genes are TRBV6-6 and TRBJ2-7; TRBD2 might be the D (5 bases). Germline V gene data show CDR1 as MNHNY and CDR2 as SVGAGI (reference sequence). CDR3 length: 14 residues. Between the trimmed V and J ends, which lost 6 bases and 3 bases, there was a span of 15 bases. CDR3 nucleotides: TGTGCCAGCAGAACCCTAGAGGAGGACTACGAGCAGTACTTC. It is translated as CASRTLEEDYEQYF.

The V gene is TRBV11-1, the J gene TRBJ2-3, with 11 positions matching TRBD2. The CDR3 is 18 amino acids. CDR1 and CDR2 from the germline V gene are SGHAT and FQDESV (reference sequence). Trimming at V came to 0 bases and at J to 5 bases, leaving 10 bases not matched to a gene. The CDR3 sequence: CASSLALAGVPRGDTQYF. The CDR3 DNA reads TGTGCCAGCAGCTTAGCACTAGCGGGAGTCCCCCGAGGAGATACGCAGTATTTT.

The CDR3 region has the DNA TGTGCCAGCAGTTTATCCGGCTTAGCGGGAGTTTATACCGGGGAGCTGTTTTTT. It yields the protein CASSLSGLAGVYTGELFF. This rearrangement joins TRBV27 to TRBJ2-2; 9 bases match TRBD2. The CDR3 covers 18 residues. Germline V gene sequence: CDR1 MNHEY, CDR2 SMNVEV (reference sequence). V shed 0 bases, J shed 5 bases, and the junction held 10 bases outside the gene matches.

This clone showed up just a few times. The rearrangement joins TRBV18 to TRBJ2-6, with D unclear. CDR3 length: 14 amino acids. CDR1 and CDR2 from the germline V gene are KGHSH and LQKENI. Trimming removed 1 base at V and 3 bases at J, with 4 bases between. CDR3 sequence (DNA): TGTGCCAGCTCACCACAGGGTGGGGCCAACGTCCTGACTTTC. Residues: CASSPQGGANVLTF.

The V call is TRBV15, the J call TRBJ2-1; possible D gene TRBD1, 6 bases. Germline lookup yields CDR1 LNHNV and CDR2 YYDKDF (reference sequence). V lost 0 bases and J lost 4, with 7 bases in between. CDR3 length: 14 amino acids. CDR3 protein: CATSRDGQYNEQFF. CDR3 in DNA: TGTGCCACCAGCAGAGATGGACAGTACAATGAGCAGTTCTTC.

A few counts support this clone. Here the CDR3 reads CASSSEYYEQFF. In DNA, the CDR3 is TGTGCCAGCAGCTCCGAATACTATGAGCAGTTCTTC. The V call is TRBV7-8, the J call TRBJ2-1; D is uncertain. The V gene lost 4 bases and the J gene lost 8 bases, with 9 bases spanning the gap. CDR1 and CDR2 from the germline V gene are SGHVS and FQNEAQ. CDR3 size: 12 residues.

This clone appeared once. The rearrangement uses TRBV28 and TRBJ1-4; weak D call: TRBD1 (5 bases). The CDR3 consists of 16 residues. Trimming removed 5 bases from V and 6 bases from J, with 19 bases in between. CDR1 and CDR2 from the germline V gene are MDHEN and SYDVKM. This CDR3 is CASSTPIAGLHEKLFF. The CDR3 bases are TGTGCCAGCAGTACCCCGATCGCAGGGCTTCATGAAAAACTGTTTTTT.